Here is one TCR beta chain with its context. These data originate in a study of blood T cell repertoires in COVID-19. The repertoire was sequenced with immunoSEQ multiplex PCR; TCRdb's copy has only in-frame clones and lacks some. The sample lists 120,000 to 150,000 clones; approximately 85% were seen once. The germline gives CDR1 LGHNA, CDR2 YNFKEQ. The CDR3 is 15 amino acids. The V gene lost 0 bases and the J gene lost 6 bases, with 9 bases spanning the gap. This receptor was taken from a man aged 50-59 years with acute or convalescent COVID-19. Sequences were obtained from peripheral blood. The chain uses TRBV4-2 and TRBJ1-6; D might be TRBD1 (6 bases). The CDR3 is CASSQEGRGNSPLHF. As DNA, the CDR3 is TGTGCCAGCAGCCAAGAAGGCAGGGGTAATTCACCCCTCCACTTT.